This TCR beta chain was captured in a study of T cells after yellow fever vaccination. Whole-study results and caveats: Reappearing after the booster were most of the clones from primary vaccination (less than 98% CD4, 88% CD8).

This clonotype has just a few counts. Its antigen is currently unknown. TCRdb re-derived calls from the 5' RACE reads in MiXCR, one entry per CDR3 protein. The sample records some 390,000 distinct CDR3 sequences, 6.2% being singletons. The CDR3 loop spans 17 amino acids. CDR1 and CDR2 (germline): MDHEN, SYDVKM. Unmatched junction bases numbered 4, after V lost 7 bases and J lost 1 base. Sample: PBMCs, taken 5 days after the yellow fever booster vaccination. The chain uses TRBV28 and TRBJ2-2, with 15 bases aligning to TRBD2. The receptor comes from a man younger than 40 who received the YFV17D yellow fever vaccine. In DNA, the CDR3 is TGTGCCAGCAAAAGGGGACTAGCGGGAGGGAACACCGGGGAGCTGTTTTTT. This codes for CASKRGLAGGNTGELFF.